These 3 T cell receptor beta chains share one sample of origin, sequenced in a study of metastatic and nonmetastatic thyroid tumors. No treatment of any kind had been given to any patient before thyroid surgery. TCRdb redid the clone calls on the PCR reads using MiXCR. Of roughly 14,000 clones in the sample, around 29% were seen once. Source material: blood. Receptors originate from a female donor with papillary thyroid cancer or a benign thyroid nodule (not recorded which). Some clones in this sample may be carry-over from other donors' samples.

For the CDR3, the DNA is TGTGCCAGCAGCTCGACTAGCGGGTTCCAAGAGACCCAGTACTTC. This sequence encodes CASSSTSGFQETQYF. This rearrangement joins TRBV11-2 to TRBJ2-5; 10 bases map to TRBD2. V was pared by 4 bases and J by 1 base, with 3 bases of the junction left unmatched. Germline V lookup: CDR1 SGHAT, CDR2 FQNNGV. CDR3 length: 15 residues.

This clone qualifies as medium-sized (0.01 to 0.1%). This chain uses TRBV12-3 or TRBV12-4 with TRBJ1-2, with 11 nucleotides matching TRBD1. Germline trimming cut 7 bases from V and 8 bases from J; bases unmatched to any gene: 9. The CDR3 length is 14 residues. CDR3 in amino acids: CASTPGQGVGGYTF. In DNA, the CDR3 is TGTGCCAGCACCCCGGGACAGGGGGTGGGAGGCTACACCTTC.

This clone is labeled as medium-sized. The CDR3 DNA sequence: TGTGCCAGCAGTGAATTTGTCCGAGGCGCTGAAGCTTTCTTT. It yields the protein CASSEFVRGAEAFF. The chain recombines TRBV6-1 with TRBJ1-1; no definite D call. The ends were cut back, 2 bases at V and 6 bases at J, with 13 bases in the middle. From germline, CDR1 is MNHNS and CDR2 SASEGT. The CDR3 runs 14 residues.